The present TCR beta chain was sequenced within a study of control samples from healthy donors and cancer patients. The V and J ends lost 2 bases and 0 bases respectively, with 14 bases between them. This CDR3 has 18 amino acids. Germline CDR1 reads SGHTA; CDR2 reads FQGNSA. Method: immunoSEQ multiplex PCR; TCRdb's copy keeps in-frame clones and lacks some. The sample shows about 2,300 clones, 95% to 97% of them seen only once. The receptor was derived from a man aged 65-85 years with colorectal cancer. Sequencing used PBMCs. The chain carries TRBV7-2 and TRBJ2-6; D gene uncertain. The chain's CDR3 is CASSLRVRVNSGANVLTF. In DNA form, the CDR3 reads TGTGCCAGCAGCTTAAGAGTTCGCGTTAACTCTGGGGCCAACGTCCTGACTTTC.